The 6 T cell receptor beta chains below all came from one sample that was sequenced in a study of cytomegalovirus exposure and HLA in healthy donors. PCR primers comprised 60 Vbeta and 13 Jbeta primers. Measured with immunoSEQ multiplex PCR; TCRdb has only the in-frame clones, and not every one. This table has about 160,000 clones, about 75% appearing once. Sequencing input: PBMCs. The receptors were gathered from a male donor in good health and CMV-seropositive.

V gene TRBV7-8 combines with J gene TRBJ2-7; 11 bases align to TRBD2. The CDR3 is 17 residues long. Germline-derived CDR1 and CDR2 are SGHVS and FQNEAQ. J lost 9 bases, V lost 0 bases, and 13 bases had no gene match. The CDR3 loop reads CASSLAPASGGLGSQYF. CDR3 DNA: TGTGCCAGCAGCTTAGCGCCGGCTAGCGGGGGGCTGGGGTCGCAGTACTTC.

This chain links TRBV27 with TRBJ2-3, with TRBD2 matching 9 bases. CDR1 MNHEY and CDR2 SMNVEV come from the germline V gene (reference sequence). This CDR3 has 14 residues. V lost 3 bases and J lost 10; bases outside the gene matches: 8. The CDR3 sequence: CASSLSGGLRAQYF. The CDR3 DNA follows: TGTGCCAGCAGTTTGAGCGGGGGGCTCCGGGCGCAGTATTTT.

Of note for this clone: At one of its ends the junction is not consistent with the germline gene, which may arise from a read error. V gene TRBV7-9 combines with J gene TRBJ2-5; D perhaps matches TRBD2 (6 bases). Germline assignment: CDR1 SEHNR and CDR2 FQNEAQ (reference sequence). CDR3 length: 14 amino acids. The CDR3 nucleotides read TGTTCCAGCAGCGTACAGGAGGGTGGAAAGACCCAGTACTTC. This sequence encodes CSSSVQEGGKTQYF.

V is TRBV6-4 and J is TRBJ2-3; TRBD2 agrees at 7 bases. J was trimmed by 3 bases and V by 6 bases; bases with no gene match: 3. CDR3 length: 13 amino acids. Per germline, CDR1 MRHNA and CDR2 SNTAGT. In nucleotides, the CDR3 is TGTGCCAGCAGCACTAGCGCGACAGATACGCAGTATTTT. It translates to CASSTSATDTQYF.

The J gene is TRBJ2-7, the V gene TRBV2; D gene unclear. Germline V lookup: CDR1 SNHLY, CDR2 FYNNEI. Trimming removed 7 bases from V and 4 bases from J, with 8 bases in between. This CDR3 is 11 amino acids long. CDR3 amino acids: CASKVRYEQYF. The DNA of the CDR3 is TGTGCCAGCAAGGTGAGGTACGAGCAGTACTTC.

The chain carries TRBV6-5 and TRBJ1-1, with TRBD1 matching over 8 bases. Per the germline V gene, CDR1 is MNHEY and CDR2 is SVGAGI. The J segment lost 9 bases and the V segment lost 3 bases, leaving 12 bases of the junction unmatched. The CDR3 length is 15 residues. Here the CDR3 reads CASSYSRTGPSQAFF. The CDR3 nucleotides read TGTGCCAGCAGTTATTCCCGGACAGGGCCCAGTCAAGCTTTCTTT.